This TCR beta chain was captured in a study of cytomegalovirus exposure and HLA in healthy donors (dated by TCRdb to 2016 to 2017). About the investigation overall: An earlier analysis of roughly 500 of the donors reported around 280 Gb of sequence data and 90 million to 120 million unique TCR beta sequences obtained from about 179 million T cells. Approximately 300 gigabases of sequencing data and 75 million to 85 million unique TCR sequences made up an early release that covered over 550 HLA-typed donors. Among the roughly 430 genotyped donors, approximately 81% belonged to the genetic ancestry cluster associated with self-reported Caucasian donors. The study aimed to test whether cataloging public T cell receptors could reveal signatures of past pathogen exposure. The T cell repertoires of 666 subjects were profiled by immunosequencing and related to cytomegalovirus serostatus. Along with the approximately 700-subject first cohort, a separate validation cohort of over a hundred different subjects was used. To predict cytomegalovirus infection status, the study brought together high-throughput TCR immunosequencing, statistical association of individual TCRs with disease status, and machine learning. A later analysis re-examined previously published TCR beta repertoires from around 670 donors and added high-resolution HLA genotyping to investigate patterns of TCR occurrence. Rather than using new phenotypic data, the later analysis identified candidate immune exposures from TCR beta sequences and from how often those sequences occurred across donors. To decide whether each TCR beta V gene segment behaved as functional or pseudogenic, an earlier analysis of fewer than 750 of the donors relied on high-throughput TCR beta sequencing. Alongside the repertoire data, information on donor age, sex, ethnicity and CMV serostatus was compiled. A later genetic analysis took genome-wide SNP genotypes for about three fifths of the 666 donors and used that subset as a discovery cohort. All discovery cohort repertoires had been generated using a single sequencing platform. Both class I and class II loci were covered by HLA typing, at four-digit resolution. Typing coverage differed by locus: A, B, C, DRB1 and DQB1 were typed in about 629-640 donors, DQA1 in roughly 510, DPA1 in 600 to 610, and DPB1 in 450 to 490. A few DR-DQ haplotypes were handled as single units for association and clustering because linkage in the cohort was strong. Among 300 to 450 genotyped donors of the cohort, an average of around 240,000 unique TCR beta nucleotide sequences were sequenced per donor, roughly 18% of them non-productive. Findings and caveats that apply to the study as a whole: Immune exposure information for the cohort was limited to CMV serostatus. Correlated functional status among segregating V segments might be attributable to linkage disequilibrium, but an unknown experimental factor could not be ruled out. A further reported finding was that TCR beta sequences accurately predicted the HLA-A and HLA-B alleles for most subjects in the first cohort. Because counts were too low, about 17 rarely observed V segments, including chromosome 9 orphons, were excluded from the earlier analysis of 587 of the donors. Most CMV-associated TCR beta chains appeared to be HLA-restricted in a later analysis, and the HLA associations seemed to be driven largely by CMV exposure. Only TCR beta chains were sequenced in this cohort, and the absence of alpha or paired-chain data limited detectable features. In a later genetic analysis, fewer N-insertions in productive TCRs were reported among donors in an Asian-associated ancestry cluster than the approximately 670-donor mean. Assigning TCR associations to individual alleles was difficult when HLA alleles, especially DR and DQ, strongly co-occurred. In an earlier analysis of roughly 560 of the donors, most TCR beta V segments were observed in productive rearrangements about 87% or about 30% of the time, broadly matching IMGT annotations. A group of highly shared sequence variants was considered likely to be a technical artifact of the sequencing pipeline. Because HLA typing was missing for some donors at each locus, association tests included only the typed subset. Specific HLA alleles were associated with more than 15,000 TCR beta sequences at a false discovery rate of 0.05 in a later analysis. In vitro tests confirmed that three of the cytomegalovirus-associated TCR beta chains recognize cytomegalovirus antigens. The study listed approximately 160 TCR beta chains as associated with cytomegalovirus. Some IMGT-functional V segments, including TRBV6-2 and TRBV6-3, could not be distinguished by the 87-base-pair reads and were therefore excluded. A later analysis reported that several top co-occurrence clusters appeared linked to parvovirus B19, influenza, CMV and Epstein-Barr virus. According to the authors, the approach could potentially be generalized to other disease states and immunological phenotypes. A later genetic analysis associated a missense DCLRE1C variant with V-gene and J-gene trimming of TCR beta chains, and an independent cohort replicated the association. A later analysis found that HLA-associated TCR beta chains were more clonally expanded and had lower generation probabilities than equally common non-associated chains. The classifier was reported to diagnose cytomegalovirus status with high specificity and sensitivity in both the original and validation cohorts. The presence/absence analyses assumed that sequencing depth was roughly uniform across donors, and that assumption may not be true. A later analysis found that TCR association rates varied across HLA loci, with DRB1 alleles showing the most associated TCRs and HLA-C alleles the fewest. While some public TCRs were present in many individuals, most TCR sequences turned up only very rarely across donors.

According to the germline V gene, CDR1 reads SGHRS and CDR2 reads YFSETQ. The CDR3 measures 16 amino acids from cysteine to phenylalanine. Only the CDR3 part of the read is kept: 48 bases, read in frame from the first base. With regard to this clone: No antigen is known for it. The sample holds no much larger clone one base away, and base qualities are not on file.

The library was generated by the immunoSEQ multiplex PCR assay. For the multiplex PCR, a mixture combining 60 forward primers for TCR Vbeta segments and 13 reverse primers for TCR Jbeta segments was used. A multiplex PCR assay on genomic DNA amplified the CDR3 region of rearranged TCR beta genes. On the Illumina HiSeq System, the amplified TCR beta libraries were sequenced as 87-base-pair reads. Per the original workflow: Across the 666 repertoires, a later analysis counted some 81 million unique TCR beta chains, around 10 million of which were shared by at least two donors. A nearest-neighbor algorithm error-corrected the raw reads and collapsed the reads into unique sequences, merging closely related sequences to remove PCR and sequencing errors. CDR3 sequences were aligned to IMGT reference sequences to assign V, D and J gene segments. For a sequence to be retained, a match of at least six nucleotides to both a V gene segment and a J gene segment was required. Rearrangements were called productive when the CDR3 lacked stop codons and stayed in frame with V and J; all others were non-productive. Following IMGT convention, CDR3 was defined as the stretch from the second conserved V-encoded cysteine up to the conserved J-encoded phenylalanine. The earlier analysis of roughly 590 of the donors excluded any sequence lacking an unambiguous match to a single V gene segment. An earlier analysis of over 450 of the donors classified V segments as functional when productive rearrangements were above 56.7% and as segregating when the standard deviation between donors was above 5%. To diagnose cytomegalovirus status from the catalog of TCR beta chain sequences, a statistical classification framework was built. In a later analysis, TCR nucleotide sequences were compared against IMGT/GENE-DB human TR gene sequences so that V and J genes could be assigned. In a later analysis, CDR3 sequences and most-parsimonious VDJ recombination scenarios were assigned using the TCRdist pipeline. In a later analysis, each TCR beta chain was defined by its CDR3 amino acid sequence together with its V-gene family, and reads without a unique V-gene family were excluded. A later analysis removed 592 highly shared, low-generation-probability nucleotide sequences to deal with suspected cross-contamination and a sequencing artifact. A later analysis calculated a clonal expansion index for each public chain from normalized within-repertoire ranks of inferred template counts. In a later analysis, generation probabilities were computed with a VDJ recombination model fitted to out-of-frame rearrangements, and the resulting probabilities were checked against IGoR. A later analysis scored TCR-TCR, TCR-HLA and TCR-CMV co-occurrence with hypergeometric tests, applying a repertoire-size bias correction to TCR pairs. A later analysis estimated false discovery rates by permuting HLA or CMV assignments 20 times. A later analysis grouped co-occurring TCRs with DBSCAN, adding TCRdist sequence similarity when clustering within HLA-allele-positive subsets. For co-occurrence clustering, repertoires with fewer than 30,000 or more than 120,000 public chains were excluded, along with a handful of repertoires with anomalous nucleotide sharing. In its TCRdb copy, this immuneACCESS table keeps in-frame sequences only and misses some clones. Where compared with another copy, unresolved V genes explain less than half of these, and the others have no known cause. D and trimming come from the DNA, and the V and J calls and clone size come from that table. The sample table shows about 160,000 clones, and roughly 71% are seen once. Clones ranked in the top ten supply approximately 3.1% of the sample.

The cohort was made up of several hundred healthy bone marrow donors. At the time of sampling, every cohort member was nominally healthy, though immune exposures that went unrecorded were likely present. The donor tested CMV seropositive and was one of the 289 seropositive cohort members. Each donor provided a peripheral blood sample, and peripheral blood mononuclear cells were used for TCR beta sequencing. The Qiagen DNeasy Blood Extraction Kit was used to extract genomic DNA from the blood cell samples. The sequence was obtained from a woman between 45 and 60 years old in good health and CMV-seropositive. The sequencing input was PBMCs. The chain uses TRBV5-1 and TRBJ2-5; 9 junctional bases match TRBD1. The DNA matches TRBJ2-7 better at its end, which makes the J call doubtful. The nucleotides read TGCGCCAGCAGCTCGACCTCCGGGACAGGGTGGTACGAGCAGTACTTC. Translated, this is CASSSTSGTGWYEQYF.